The T cell receptor beta chain described here comes from a study of blood T cell repertoires in COVID-19. Whole-study context: Both acute and convalescent COVID-19 samples were obtained from the United States, Italy and Spain.

V trimming: 0 bases; J trimming: 2 bases; junction bases outside the gene matches: 17. Germline V lookup: CDR1 MNHNS, CDR2 SASEGT. The CDR3 length is 21 residues. Original processing methods: Reference gene primer amplification gave estimated nucleated cell counts. Assay: immunoSEQ multiplex PCR; the TCRdb copy retains only in-frame clones and omits some. The V and J calls and clone size come from that table; D and trimming were worked out from the DNA. Here the sample spans about 270,000 clones, over 75% being singletons. The J gene is TRBJ1-4, the V gene TRBV6-1; 8 nucleotides match TRBD1. Input material: peripheral blood. This TCR was sampled from a human donor in a cohort sampled during active COVID-19. The CDR3 DNA is TGTGCCAGCAGTGAAGCCCCCCCCAGGGGGCTCAGGGGATCGACTAATGAAAAACTGTTTTTT. As protein: CASSEAPPRGLRGSTNEKLFF.